Below are 7 T cell receptor beta chains sequenced from a single sample in a study of CD8 T cells in ankylosing spondylitis. TCRdb itself ran the 5' RACE reads through MiXCR, one entry per CDR3 protein. Among around 770,000 distinct CDR3 sequences listed, under 20% were seen once. The study's findings and limits: For ankylosing spondylitis blood, a TCR beta motif of 7 or 8 highly homologous variants appeared characteristic.

Their antigens are not known. Sequencing input: blood, either unsorted or a sorted T cell fraction (not recorded which). Receptors originate from a male donor with ankylosing spondylitis.

The rearrangement uses TRBV28 and TRBJ2-6; D gene uncertain. The germline gives CDR1 MDHEN, CDR2 SYDVKM. This CDR3 comprises 15 residues. V lost 3 bases to trimming and J lost 3 bases, with 9 bases between them. The CDR3 nucleotides are TGTGCCAGCAGTTTTCGGGTTGGTGGGGCCAACGTCCTGACTTTC. This sequence encodes CASSFRVGGANVLTF.

At least ten counts were recorded for this clonotype. This rearrangement joins TRBV28 to TRBJ2-7, with 9 bases that match TRBD2. Looked up from germline, CDR1 is MDHEN and CDR2 is SYDVKM. Trimming removed 3 bases from V and 7 bases from J; junction bases left unmatched: 10. The CDR3 is 15 amino acids. The CDR3 coding sequence is TGTGCCAGCAGTTTCCCGGGACTAGCCATTCGGGAGCAGTACTTC. This encodes CASSFPGLAIREQYF.

This clonotype was seen only a few times. This chain links TRBV7-2 with TRBJ1-6, with D perhaps matching TRBD1 (5 bases). This CDR3 is 16 amino acids long. Germline CDR1 is SGHTA and CDR2 is FQGNSA. Trimming took off 2 bases at V and 6 bases at J, with 14 bases between the two ends. As DNA, the CDR3 is TGTGCCAGCAGCTTAATGGGGGTTTTAGGTAATTCACCCCTCCACTTT. This gives the protein CASSLMGVLGNSPLHF.

The genes are TRBV4-1 and TRBJ2-7, with D perhaps assigned TRBD1 or TRBD2 (5 bases each). V lost 0 bases and J lost 12, with 9 bases in between. This CDR3 has 11 amino acids. Germline lookup yields CDR1 MGHRA and CDR2 YSYEKL. The CDR3 protein is CASSQDGTWYF. The CDR3 DNA reads TGCGCCAGCAGCCAAGACGGGACCTGGTACTTC.

This clonotype showed up just a few times. The chain employs TRBV29-1 and TRBJ2-5; 10 nucleotides line up with TRBD1. The germline V gene encodes CDR1 SQVTM and CDR2 ANQGSEA. This CDR3 comprises 12 residues. Germline trimming cut 7 bases from V and 5 bases from J; bases unmatched to any gene: 4. CDR3 sequence (DNA): TGCAGCGGTGGACAGGGGGTTGAGACCCAGTACTTC. As protein: CSGGQGVETQYF. The full variable domain, its missing parts supplied by reference TRBV29-1 and TRBJ2-5, is SAVISQKPSRDICQRGTSLTIQCQVDSQVTMMFWYRQQPGQSLTLIATANQGSEATYESGFVIDKFPISRPNLTFSTLTVSNMSPEDSSIYLCSGGQGVETQYFGPGTRLLVL.

This sequence joins TRBV24-1 and TRBJ2-1; D remains ambiguous. The ends were cut back, 4 bases at V and 8 bases at J, with 11 bases in the middle. The germline CDR1 and CDR2 sequences are KGHDR and SFDVKD. The CDR3 is 13 amino acids. The CDR3 nucleotides are TGTGCCACCAGTGACCCAAACATAGATGAGCAGTTCTTC. It translates to CATSDPNIDEQFF.

This clonotype appeared once. The V and J genes are TRBV12-3 or TRBV12-4 and TRBJ1-1; a weak D match, TRBD1 (6 bases). V lost 6 bases, J lost 1 base, and 15 bases lay in between. CDR3 length equals 15 residues. CDR3 DNA sequence: TGTGCCAGCAGATGGCAGGGGCAGGGGAACACTGAAGCTTTCTTT. Translation gives CASRWQGQGNTEAFF.